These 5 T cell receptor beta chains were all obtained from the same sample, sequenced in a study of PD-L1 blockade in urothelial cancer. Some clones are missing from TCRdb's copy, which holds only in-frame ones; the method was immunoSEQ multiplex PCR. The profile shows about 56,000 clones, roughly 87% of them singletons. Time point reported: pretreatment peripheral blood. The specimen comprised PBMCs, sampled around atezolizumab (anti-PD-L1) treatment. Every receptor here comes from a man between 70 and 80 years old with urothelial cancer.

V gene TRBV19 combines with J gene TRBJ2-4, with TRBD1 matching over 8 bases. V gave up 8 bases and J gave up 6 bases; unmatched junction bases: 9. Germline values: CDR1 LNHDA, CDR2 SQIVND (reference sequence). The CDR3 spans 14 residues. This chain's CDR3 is CASDRGGGGNIQYF. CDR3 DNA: TGTGCCAGTGACAGGGGCGGTGGGGGAAACATTCAGTACTTC.

Here the CDR3 reads CASSPNSQETQYF. As DNA, the CDR3 is TGTGCCAGCAGCCCGAACAGCCAAGAGACCCAGTACTTC. V is TRBV7-8 and J is TRBJ2-5; no definite D call. The CDR3 runs to 13 residues. The V gene's germline CDR1 is SGHVS and CDR2 FQNEAQ. V gave up 5 bases and J gave up 1 base, with 8 bases separating them.

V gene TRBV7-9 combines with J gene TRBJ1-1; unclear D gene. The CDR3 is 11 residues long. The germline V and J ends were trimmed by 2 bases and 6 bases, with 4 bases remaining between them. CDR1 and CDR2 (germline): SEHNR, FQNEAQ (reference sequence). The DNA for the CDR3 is TGTGCCAGCAGCTTACGCGCTGAAGCTTTCTTT. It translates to CASSLRAEAFF.

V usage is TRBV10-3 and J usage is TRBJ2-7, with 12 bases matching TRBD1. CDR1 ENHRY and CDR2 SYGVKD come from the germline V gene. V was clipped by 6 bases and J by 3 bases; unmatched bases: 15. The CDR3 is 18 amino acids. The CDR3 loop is CAISFPGQGAGVNYEQYF. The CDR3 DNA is TGTGCCATCAGCTTTCCGGGACAGGGGGCGGGTGTTAACTACGAGCAGTACTTC.

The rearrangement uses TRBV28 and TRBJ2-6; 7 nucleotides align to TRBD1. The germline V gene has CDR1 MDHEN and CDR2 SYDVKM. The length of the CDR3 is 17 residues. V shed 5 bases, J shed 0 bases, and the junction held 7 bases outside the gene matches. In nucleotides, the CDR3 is TGTGCCAGCAGTCCCGGGACAGAAGTCTCTGGGGCCAACGTCCTGACTTTC. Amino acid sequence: CASSPGTEVSGANVLTF.